Presented here are 25 T cell receptor beta chains from one specimen sequenced in a study of CD8 T cells in Susac syndrome. RNA amounts of about 0.5 to 1 ug underwent reverse transcription with random hexamers. TCRdb analysed the immunoSEQ multiplex PCR reads with MiXCR anew, one entry per CDR3 protein. The table records about 160,000 distinct CDR3 sequences, 95% to 97% of them present only once. The source material was CD4+ T cells from PBMCs. The source of these receptors is a human donor with Susac syndrome.

This clonotype was counted a single time. The chain couples TRBV5-1 to TRBJ2-3, with 7 bases that match TRBD1. The V segment lost 7 bases and the J segment 2 bases; nucleotides outside the gene matches: 10. Germline lookup yields CDR1 SGHRS and CDR2 YFSETQ. The CDR3 sequence is 15 residues long. The CDR3, as DNA: TGCGCCAGCGCCCAGGGGACAGCCGACACAGATACGCAGTATTTT. It specifies CASAQGTADTDTQYF.

V and J are TRBV12-3 or TRBV12-4 and TRBJ2-2, with 9 positions matching TRBD2. CDR3 length: 14 amino acids. The ends lost 3 bases at V and 6 bases at J; junction bases unmatched: 2. The CDR3 DNA is TGTGCCAGCAGTTTTACTAGCGGGTCCGGGGAGCTGTTTTTT. Amino acids: CASSFTSGSGELFF.

This sequence joins TRBV3-1 and TRBJ2-5; D is ambiguous. Per germline, CDR1 LGHDT and CDR2 YNNKEL (reference sequence). CDR3 length: 12 residues. Trimming shortened V by 3 bases and J by 3 bases, and 5 bases separated the two germline ends. The CDR3, as DNA: TGTGCCAGCAGCCATTTAAAAGAGACCCAGTACTTC. This translates into CASSHLKETQYF.

This chain uses TRBV5-6 with TRBJ1-4; a possible D gene is TRBD1 (6 bases). V was shortened by 3 bases and J by 8 bases, with 14 bases between the two germline ends. The CDR3 extends over 14 amino acids. Germline loops: CDR1 SGHDT, CDR2 YYEEEE. The CDR3 DNA follows: TGTGCCAGCAGCTCCGACGGGGGCAGCGAAAAACTGTTTTTT. It translates to CASSSDGGSEKLFF.

The CDR3 bases are TGCGCCAGCAGCCAAGATGGGCTAGCGGGAGTGTCACCGTCCCCCTACAATGAGCAGTTCTTC. Its translation is CASSQDGLAGVSPSPYNEQFF. V is TRBV4-1 and J is TRBJ2-1; 10 nucleotides match TRBD2. The trim removed 0 bases at V and 2 bases at J, leaving 16 bases unmatched. This CDR3 comprises 21 residues. CDR1 and CDR2 (germline): MGHRA, YSYEKL.

The chain uses TRBV3-1 and TRBJ1-6; 7 bases fit TRBD1. This CDR3 has 15 residues. From germline, CDR1 is LGHDT and CDR2 YNNKEL (reference sequence). Germline trimming cut 2 bases from V and 10 bases from J; bases unmatched to any gene: 8. Here the CDR3 reads CASSQQGQSYSPLHF. In DNA form, the CDR3 reads TGTGCCAGCAGCCAACAGGGACAGTCATACTCACCCCTCCACTTT.

The chain joins TRBV29-1 to TRBJ2-5; D ambiguous. This CDR3 contains 12 residues. Germline CDR1 reads SQVTM; CDR2 reads ANQGSEA. The germline V and J ends were trimmed by 4 bases and 4 bases, with 10 bases remaining between them. CDR3 in DNA: TGCAGCGTTGGGGGAAGCGTAGAGACCCAGTACTTC. Encoded protein: CSVGGSVETQYF.

This clonotype was seen a few times. At one boundary the junction diverges from the germline segment, which might be a read error. The V call is TRBV5-4, the J call TRBJ2-1; the D gene could be TRBD1 or TRBD2 (5 bases each). CDR3 size: 12 residues. Germline V gene data show CDR1 as SGHNT and CDR2 as YYREEE (reference sequence). The CDR3 bases are TGTGCTAGCAGCTTGGGGGTAAATGAGCAGTTCTTC. As protein: CASSLGVNEQFF. The whole variable domain, filled in from reference TRBV5-4 and TRBJ2-1, reads ETGVTQSPTHLIKTRGQQVTLRCSSQSGHNTVSWYQQALGQGPQFIFQYYREEENGRGNFPPRFSGLQFPNYSSELNVNALELDDSALYLCASSLGVNEQFFGPGTRLTVL.

This sequence joins TRBV29-1 and TRBJ1-4; D is possibly TRBD1 (6 bases). Deletions cut 6 bases from V and 3 bases from J, with 17 bases between. Looked up from germline, CDR1 is SQVTM and CDR2 is ANQGSEA. The CDR3 is made up of 15 amino acids. Here the CDR3 reads CSVAQSRTANEKLFF. The CDR3 nucleotides are TGCAGCGTCGCCCAGAGCCGGACAGCTAATGAAAAACTGTTTTTT.

The rearrangement links TRBV5-6 to TRBJ2-1; D perhaps matches TRBD1 (6 bases). The length of the CDR3 is 15 residues. V gave up 1 base and J gave up 2 bases, with 10 bases separating them. Germline CDR1 SGHDT, CDR2 YYEEEE. The CDR3 bases are TGTGCCAGCAGCTTGCCCAGGGACACCTACAATGAGCAGTTCTTC. Its translation: CASSLPRDTYNEQFF.

The V call is TRBV2, the J call TRBJ2-5; tentative D call: TRBD1 (5 bases). CDR3 length: 11 residues. CDR1 is SNHLY, CDR2 FYNNEI, per germline. The ends were cut back, 3 bases at V and 9 bases at J, with 8 bases in the middle. DNA for the CDR3: TGTGCCAGCAGTGACAGGGTTCCCCAGTACTTC. Encoded protein: CASSDRVPQYF.

The V and J genes are TRBV7-9 and TRBJ1-5; unclear D gene. The CDR3 runs 15 residues. Germline CDR1 is SEHNR and CDR2 is FQNEAQ (reference sequence). Trimming took 5 bases from V and 3 from J, leaving 14 bases between them. The CDR3 region is CASSQDGGFNQPQHF. The CDR3 region has the DNA TGTGCCAGCAGCCAAGACGGAGGTTTCAATCAGCCCCAGCATTTT. Filled out from reference TRBV7-9 and TRBJ1-5, the complete variable domain reads DTGVSQNPRHKITKRGQNVTFRCDPISEHNRLYWYRQTLGQGPEFLTYFQNEAQLEKSRLLSDRFSAERPKGSFSTLEIQRTEQGDSAMYLCASSQDGGFNQPQHFGDGTRLSIL.

The chain carries TRBV5-6 and TRBJ1-5; D not certain. The CDR3 covers 12 residues. Germline CDR1 reads SGHDT; CDR2 reads YYEEEE. Trimming removed 8 bases from V and 10 bases from J, with 16 bases in between. The CDR3 DNA reads TGTGCCAGTCACGGCGGGGAAAGTCCCCAGCATTTT. It translates to CASHGGESPQHF.

The rearrangement joins TRBV29-1 to TRBJ2-2; 11 positions match TRBD2. In germline, CDR1 is SQVTM, CDR2 ANQGSEA. CDR3 size: 13 residues. V lost 8 bases, J lost 6 bases, and 5 bases stayed unmatched. As DNA, the CDR3 is TGCAGCAATATAGCGGGGGGGCCCGGGGAGCTGTTTTTT. Translating gives CSNIAGGPGELFF.

The J gene is TRBJ1-4, the V gene TRBV7-2, with D perhaps TRBD1 (5 bases). The CDR3 length is 15 residues. Germline V gene data show CDR1 as SGHTA and CDR2 as FQGNSA. V was clipped by 6 bases and J by 5 bases, with 16 bases between them. CDR3 region: CASSYAPGPNEKLFF. The CDR3 nucleotides read TGTGCCAGCAGTTACGCACCAGGGCCGAATGAAAAACTGTTTTTT. Full variable domain (rest looked up from reference TRBV7-2 and TRBJ1-4): GAGVSQSPSNKVTEKGKDVELRCDPISGHTALYWYRQSLGQGLEFLIYFQGNSAPDKSGLPSDRFSAERTGGSVSTLTIQRTQQEDSAVYLCASSYAPGPNEKLFFGSGTQLSVL.

The sample holds one count of this clonotype. In DNA form, the CDR3 reads TGCGCCAGCAGCCGGGGGACGGGACAGTGGAACACCGGGGAGCTGTTTTTT. Translated: CASSRGTGQWNTGELFF. The chain is built from TRBV5-1 and TRBJ2-2, with a tentative D call TRBD1 (7 bases). Germline-derived CDR1 and CDR2 are SGHRS and YFSETQ. The CDR3 is made up of 17 amino acids. V lost 4 bases and J lost 1, with 17 bases in between.

The chain combines TRBV2 with TRBJ2-3; D unclear. Trimming took off 7 bases at V and 4 bases at J, with 12 bases between the two ends. The germline V gene encodes CDR1 SNHLY and CDR2 FYNNEI. This CDR3 is 13 amino acids long. The CDR3 sequence is CASNNPPPDTQYF. CDR3 DNA: TGTGCCAGCAACAACCCCCCCCCAGATACGCAGTATTTT.

This chain links TRBV28 with TRBJ2-3; the D call may be TRBD1 or TRBD2 (6 bases each). Trimming took off 4 bases at V and 4 bases at J, with 12 bases between the two ends. Germline values: CDR1 MDHEN, CDR2 SYDVKM. The CDR3 contains 14 residues. CDR3 nucleotide sequence: TGTGCCAGCAGTTCGGGGGCTGCTGCAGATACGCAGTATTTT. Protein product: CASSSGAAADTQYF.

This clonotype was seen once. The chain has TRBV30 and TRBJ1-1; TRBD1 aligns across 9 bases. V dropped 7 bases and J dropped 6; count of bases not matched to a gene: 12. Germline assignment: CDR1 GTSNPN and CDR2 SVGIG (reference sequence). CDR3 length: 14 residues. The CDR3 protein is CALNTGGLTSEAFF. CDR3 nucleotides: TGTGCCTTGAATACAGGGGGCCTTACGTCTGAAGCTTTCTTT.

The CDR3 is CASSPSDGSYEQYV. For the CDR3, the DNA is TGTGCCAGCTCACCCTCGGATGGGTCCTACGAGCAGTACGTC. The chain combines TRBV18 with TRBJ2-7, with unresolved D. The CDR3 totals 14 residues. Germline assignment: CDR1 KGHSH and CDR2 LQKENI. Trimming left V 3 bases short and J 1 base short, with 10 bases between.

The chain uses TRBV5-4 and TRBJ2-5, with D tentatively TRBD1 or TRBD2 (5 bases each). Per the germline V gene, CDR1 is SGHNT and CDR2 is YYREEE (reference sequence). V was pared by 0 bases and J by 9 bases, with 12 bases between. CDR3 size: 13 residues. The CDR3 sequence is CASSLGQGVSQYF. For the CDR3, the DNA is TGTGCCAGCAGCTTGGGGCAGGGAGTTTCCCAGTACTTC.

The CDR3 here is CASSLGNLGSQHF. The CDR3 DNA is TGTGCCAGCAGCCTAGGAAACTTAGGGTCCCAGCATTTT. The chain couples TRBV7-9 to TRBJ1-5, with D hard to call. The CDR3 is 13 residues long. The germline V and J ends were trimmed by 5 bases and 11 bases, with 16 bases remaining between them. The germline gives CDR1 SEHNR, CDR2 FQNEAQ (reference sequence). The complete variable domain, with remaining parts taken from reference TRBV7-9 and TRBJ1-5, reads DTGVSQNPRHKITKRGQNVTFRCDPISEHNRLYWYRQTLGQGPEFLTYFQNEAQLEKSRLLSDRFSAERPKGSFSTLEIQRTEQGDSAMYLCASSLGNLGSQHFGDGTRLSIL.

V usage is TRBV19 and J usage is TRBJ2-3; no clear D gene. The CDR3 is 15 residues long. Trimming took off 6 bases at V and 0 bases at J, with 13 bases between the two ends. Germline values: CDR1 LNHDA, CDR2 SQIVND (reference sequence). The CDR3 sequence: CASRTYSTSTDTQYF. DNA for the CDR3: TGTGCCAGTAGAACGTACTCTACTAGCACAGATACGCAGTATTTT. Supplemented by reference TRBV19 and TRBJ2-3, the full variable domain reads DGGITQSPKYLFRKEGQNVTLSCEQNLNHDAMYWYRQDPGQGLRLIYYSQIVNDFQKGDIAEGYSVSREKKESFPLTVTSAQKNPTAFYLCASRTYSTSTDTQYFGPGTRLTVL.

This chain joins TRBV18 and TRBJ2-1; maybe TRBD1 (5 bases). The germline V gene has CDR1 KGHSH and CDR2 LQKENI. The germline V and J ends were trimmed by 6 bases and 8 bases, with 17 bases remaining between them. The CDR3 is 14 amino acids. DNA of the CDR3: TGTGCCAGCTCCCAGAGGAGCAGGGTAGATGAGCAGTTCTTC. It specifies CASSQRSRVDEQFF.

The V gene is TRBV11-1, the J gene TRBJ1-1; 10 bases align to TRBD1. Germline values: CDR1 SGHAT, CDR2 FQDESV (reference sequence). Losses at the gene ends were 5 bases for V and 12 bases for J; bases not matched to a gene: 6. The CDR3 is 12 residues long. The CDR3 DNA is TGTGCCAGCAGCAGGGACAGGGGCCAAACTTTCTTT. Its protein product is CASSRDRGQTFF.